Sequencing of this T cell receptor beta chain was carried out in a study of shared clonotypes between healthy human individuals (dated by TCRdb to about 2020). Regarding the complete study: A few men and two women, aged 18 to 49 years, made up the cohort. For each donor, CD4 naive and CD4 memory were each given three plates, CD8 naive was given two plates, and CD8 memory was given one plate. To estimate repertoire size and how much clonotype sharing occurs between individuals, the study deeply sequenced the blood TCR repertoires of five or six healthy adults. Libraries were prepared and TCR repertoires were sequenced by different laboratories using diverse techniques, in order to increase sequencing depth and limit assay-specific biases. Per donor, leukapheresis produced somewhere between about 0.85 and 9.5 billion PBMCs. General study outcomes and caveats: The small number of donors limited the genetic and exposure-history diversity represented. Roughly 5% of naive CD4, 3.5% of naive CD8, around 2.3% of memory CD4, and about 0.4% of memory CD8 clonotypes were shared across a few donors. Incomplete sequencing was indicated by rarefaction of sorted-subset datasets, despite the large sequencing depth. Sampling was restricted to blood, and TCR repertoires in tissues likely differ from the TCR repertoires found in blood. Pairwise subsampling indicated that sequencing depth was expected to affect the degree of clonotype sharing among donors. Larger estimated clonotype richness was generally found for naive subsets than for memory subsets. Clonotypes shared by all four sorted-subset donors showed higher generation probabilities than non-shared clonotypes.

Remarks on this clone: Its target antigen remains unknown. Base qualities were left out, and no much larger clone turns up one base away.

Using the deep immunoSEQ assay, TCR CDR3 regions were amplified from genomic DNA by multiplex PCR. For each cell subset, the extracted genomic DNA was distributed evenly across all wells of several immunoSEQ 96-well plates, and each plate served as one replicate. For sorted subsets, approximately 200 ng of genomic DNA, equivalent to 25,000 to 35,000 T cell genomes, went into each replicate PCR. Purified libraries were quantified with a Qubit 3.0 fluorometer, sized on a Bioanalyzer 2100, and re-quantified with the KAPA Library Quantification kit. Every immunoSEQ 96-well plate was sequenced on a separate single-read 150-cycle Illumina NextSeq 550 flow cell. In the paper's pipeline: Because the immunoSEQ output held only junctional sequences and lacked quality scores, the filtering could not match the filtering applied to full-length reads. To assign V/J genes and CDR3, sequences were annotated against IMGT germline references using PyIR, a Python wrapper for IgBLAST v1.9. Reads were filtered out if the reads had weak V/J assignments (E-value above 1e-6), no CDR3, stop codons, out-of-frame junctions, or ambiguous translated residues. A V3J clonotype was defined by an identical inferred V gene, J gene, and CDR3 amino acid sequence. To compute the percentage overlap between repertoires, the number of shared unique clonotypes was divided by the size of the smaller repertoire. Richness of each repertoire was evaluated using RTK rarefaction, the Chao1 estimator, and Recon v2.1 estimates of unobserved clonotypes. Generation probabilities for all TCRbeta clonotypes obtained by the gDNA method from a handful of donors were computed using OLGA. Here the immuneACCESS table is served through TCRdb, limited to in-frame sequences with V and J called. Missing clones are a known gap in these copies; in checked studies unresolved V genes cover under half, and the rest lacks a known reason. The V and J calls and clone size come from that table; D and trimming were worked out from the DNA. The sample yields 2 million to 2.5 million clones; more than 80% were counted once. The ten biggest clones cover under 0.45% of the sample.

Taken from cysteine to phenylalanine, the CDR3 has 16 residues. Of all the DNA, just the CDR3 is kept, 48 bases in frame from base 1. Healthy HIV-negative adults with no recently reported acute infections or vaccinations were included as donors. Every donor was a Caucasian adult living in Nashville, Tennessee, USA. CD4+ T cells were enriched by magnetic negative selection, after which naive cells were positively selected on CD45RA and the negative fraction was taken as the memory subset. Blood was collected by leukapheresis, and PBMCs were isolated by Ficoll-Histopaque density gradient centrifugation and then cryopreserved in liquid nitrogen vapor phase. Analytical flow cytometry was used to check the purity and quantity of each magnetically sorted T cell population. Genomic DNA was isolated from each sorted fraction and quantified by UV absorbance on a Nanodrop 2000c.

The sample taken for sequencing was naive CD4+ T cells from PBMCs. This sample's cell subset or site label indicates: CD45RA+ positively selected. The chain links TRBV21-1 with TRBJ2-5; the table gives TRBD2 as D, unverified against the DNA. The J call may be in error: the DNA end matches TRBJ2-7 better. TRBV21-1 is termed a pseudogene. The clonotype comes from a man aged 18 to 30 in good health. Some clones in this sample may be carry-over from other donors' samples. The DNA sequence is TGTGCCAGCAGCAAAGCCCTCTGGGGGGAGGTTTACGAGCAGTACTTC. Its translation is CASSKALWGEVYEQYF.